A single sample is the source of the 4 T cell receptor beta chains below, sequenced in a study of T cell repertoires in cytomegalovirus infection. Their recognized antigens are unknown. TCRdb re-called the reads with MiXCR, one entry per CDR3 protein. Counted here are about 920,000 distinct CDR3 sequences, around 30% occurring once; the ten biggest clones make up more than 12%. Here the sequenced sample was cultured CD8+ T cells from PBMCs, taken from culture after CMV antigen stimulation. Source of these receptors: a human donor in good health (CMV status not recorded). Some clones in this sample may be carry-over from other donors' samples.

This clonotype has ten or more counts. The V gene is TRBV19, the J gene TRBJ1-1; D possibly corresponds to TRBD1 (5 bases). The germline CDR1 and CDR2 sequences are LNHDA and SQIVND (reference sequence). The CDR3 runs 12 residues. Trimming pared 9 bases from V and 5 bases from J, leaving 13 bases between. In nucleotides, the CDR3 is TGTGCCAGCAGCATCGGGGCGACTGAAGCTTTCTTT. Translated: CASSIGATEAFF.

The V gene is TRBV6-2 or TRBV6-3, the J gene TRBJ2-6; 7 nucleotides agree with TRBD1. The CDR3 covers 17 residues. V lost 6 bases and J lost 0; bases outside the gene matches: 8. The germline gives CDR1 MNHEY, CDR2 SVGEGT. The CDR3 sequence: CASSRRDRSSGANVLTF. CDR3 DNA: TGTGCCAGCAGCCGTCGGGACAGATCCTCTGGGGCCAACGTCCTGACTTTC.

V gene TRBV15 combines with J gene TRBJ2-3, with D hard to call. The V gene lost 1 base and the J gene lost 5 bases, with 13 bases spanning the gap. Germline V lookup: CDR1 LNHNV, CDR2 YYDKDF (reference sequence). The CDR3 is 15 amino acids. CDR3 coding DNA: TGTGCCACCAGCAGAGTAGGCATTGTGGGAGATACGCAGTATTTT. Amino acid sequence: CATSRVGIVGDTQYF. The whole variable domain, filled in from reference TRBV15 and TRBJ2-3, reads DAMVIQNPRYQVTQFGKPVTLSCSQTLNHNVMYWYQQKSSQAPKLLFHYYDKDFNNEADTPDNFQSRRPNTSFCFLDIRSPGLGDTAMYLCATSRVGIVGDTQYFGPGTRLTVL.

This chain connects TRBV7-6 to TRBJ2-3; 9 positions match TRBD2. The CDR3 is 15 amino acids. Germline CDR1 is SGHVS and CDR2 is FNYEAQ. Losses at the gene ends were 5 bases for V and 5 bases for J; bases not matched to a gene: 8. CDR3 in DNA: TGTGCCAGCAGCCCCCCCCAGCGGGGGGAAGATACGCAGTATTTT. Encoded protein: CASSPPQRGEDTQYF.